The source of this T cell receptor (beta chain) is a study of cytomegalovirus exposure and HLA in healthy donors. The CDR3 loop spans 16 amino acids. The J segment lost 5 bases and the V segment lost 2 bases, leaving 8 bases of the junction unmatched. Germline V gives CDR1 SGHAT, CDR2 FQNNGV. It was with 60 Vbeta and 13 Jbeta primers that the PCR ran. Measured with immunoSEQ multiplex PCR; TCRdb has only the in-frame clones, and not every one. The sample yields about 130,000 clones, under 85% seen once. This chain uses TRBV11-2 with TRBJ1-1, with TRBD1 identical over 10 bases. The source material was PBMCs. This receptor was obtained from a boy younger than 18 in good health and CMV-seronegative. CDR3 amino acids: CASSLRGDRGWTEAFF. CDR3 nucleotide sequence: TGTGCCAGCAGCTTAAGGGGGGACAGGGGATGGACTGAAGCTTTCTTT.